These 14 T cell receptor beta chains share one sample of origin, sequenced in a study of T-cell memory formation after mild COVID-19. TCRdb re-analysed the 5' RACE reads in MiXCR, keeping a single row per CDR3 protein. The sample comprises around 300,000 distinct CDR3 sequences, 15% to 20% of which are singletons, and more than 20% rests with the top ten. Sequenced sample: PBMCs or a T cell subset sorted from them (not recorded which). These receptors all stem from a man between 18 and 29 years old who had mild COVID-19 (a few samples of this study predate the infection). Cell type and time point are not known.

The CDR3 is CASTNRRGRDTPYEQYF. CDR3 sequence (DNA): TGTGCCAGCACCAATAGGCGGGGTCGCGACACCCCCTACGAGCAGTACTTC. V and J are TRBV7-2 and TRBJ2-7; maybe TRBD2 (6 bases). Trimming took off 7 bases at V and 2 bases at J, with 24 bases between the two ends. This CDR3 region has 17 residues. Germline CDR1 reads SGHTA; CDR2 reads FQGNSA.

The chain couples TRBV7-6 to TRBJ2-1; the match to TRBD2 covers 8 bases. The CDR3 has 15 amino acids. V shed 5 bases and J 5 bases; nucleotides not matched to a gene: 8. CDR1 is SGHVS and CDR2 is FNYEAQ in the germline V gene. The CDR3 bases are TGTGCCAGCAGCCCTACCGGGACTAGACACAATGAGCAGTTCTTC. Protein: CASSPTGTRHNEQFF.

In its sample, this clonotype was seen a few times. This rearrangement joins TRBV7-9 to TRBJ2-3, with 7 bases that match TRBD1. The CDR3 runs to 16 residues. Germline V gives CDR1 SEHNR, CDR2 FQNEAQ (reference sequence). The junction had 12 bases not matched to a gene; V was cut back by 5 bases and J by 4 bases. Here the CDR3 reads CASSPSLGGVADTQYF. CDR3 nucleotides: TGTGCCAGCAGCCCATCGTTAGGGGGCGTCGCAGATACGCAGTATTTT.

The chain combines TRBV29-1 with TRBJ2-2, with unresolved D. V was pared by 4 bases and J by 1 base, with 10 bases between. The germline V gene encodes CDR1 SQVTM and CDR2 ANQGSEA. The CDR3 is 14 residues long. CDR3 coding DNA: TGCAGCGTTGGAACCAGCCAGAACACCGGGGAGCTGTTTTTT. This codes for CSVGTSQNTGELFF.

The chain joins TRBV2 to TRBJ2-7; D call uncertain. Trimming took 4 bases from V and 0 from J, leaving 4 bases between them. The CDR3 contains 12 residues. Per the germline V gene, CDR1 is SNHLY and CDR2 is FYNNEI. The CDR3 bases are TGTGCCAGCAGTGTCAGCTCCTACGAGCAGTACGTC. Amino acids: CASSVSSYEQYV.

This clonotype was seen only a few times. This chain joins TRBV11-2 and TRBJ2-1; D not resolved. The CDR3 loop spans 15 amino acids. CDR1 is SGHAT, CDR2 FQNNGV, per germline. V dropped 3 bases and J dropped 10 bases, with 19 bases sitting between them. The CDR3 region is CASSFVSTRPWEQFF. CDR3 nucleotide sequence: TGTGCCAGCAGCTTTGTTTCCACCAGGCCGTGGGAGCAGTTCTTC.

The rearrangement uses TRBV7-3 and TRBJ1-1, with D uncertain. CDR3 length: 14 residues. CDR1 is SGHTA, CDR2 FQGTGA, per germline. Trimming stripped 4 bases from V and 1 base from J, with 10 bases between. Here the CDR3 DNA reads TGTGCCAGCAGCTCGTCGCTGGGGAACACTGAAGCTTTCTTT. Protein product: CASSSSLGNTEAFF. The full variable domain, its missing parts supplied by reference TRBV7-3 and TRBJ1-1, is GAGVSQTPSNKVTEKGKYVELRCDPISGHTALYWYRQSLGQGPEFLIYFQGTGAADDSGLPNDRFFAVRPEGSVSTLKIQRTERGDSAVYLCASSSSLGNTEAFFGQGTRLTVV.

This chain links TRBV3-1 with TRBJ1-1; the match to TRBD1 covers 7 bases. The CDR3 extends over 15 amino acids. Germline values: CDR1 LGHDT, CDR2 YNNKEL (reference sequence). J lost 1 base, V lost 1 base, and 3 bases had no gene match. The chain's CDR3 is CASSQAGTENTEAFF. DNA of the CDR3: TGTGCCAGCAGCCAAGCCGGGACAGAGAACACTGAAGCTTTCTTT.

The rearrangement links TRBV5-1 to TRBJ1-4, with D possibly TRBD1 on 5 matching bases. Trimming shortened V by 2 bases and J by 5 bases, and 10 bases separated the two germline ends. Germline values: CDR1 SGHRS, CDR2 YFSETQ. The CDR3 totals 14 residues. CDR3 DNA sequence: TGCGCCAGCAGCTTTCAGGGCCAGAATGAAAAACTGTTTTTT. Amino acid sequence: CASSFQGQNEKLFF.

This clonotype has just a few counts. The gene calls are TRBV7-8 and TRBJ1-2; TRBD1 aligns across 7 bases. J was trimmed by 5 bases and V by 8 bases; bases with no gene match: 8. Germline V gene sequence: CDR1 SGHVS, CDR2 FQNEAQ. The CDR3 spans 13 residues. CDR3 protein: CASASGQIYGYTF. CDR3 nucleotide sequence: TGTGCCAGCGCCTCGGGACAGATTTATGGCTACACCTTC.

This clonotype turned up a few times. The rearrangement links TRBV7-9 to TRBJ2-6; weak D call: TRBD2 (6 bases). Looked up from germline, CDR1 is SEHNR and CDR2 is FQNEAQ (reference sequence). Trimming shortened V by 11 bases and J by 4 bases, and 15 bases separated the two germline ends. CDR3 length: 14 amino acids. CDR3 loop: CAPTAGGGANVLTF. The CDR3 bases are TGTGCCCCCACGGCCGGGGGAGGGGCCAACGTCCTGACTTTC.

The sample holds a few counts of this clonotype. The CDR3 bases are TGTGCCAGCAGCTTCGGGTCGAGCTCCTACGAGCAGTACTTC. As protein: CASSFGSSSYEQYF. V usage is TRBV7-9 and J usage is TRBJ2-7; D uncertain. Trimming removed 3 bases at V and 0 bases at J, with 9 bases between. The CDR3 loop spans 14 amino acids. Germline values: CDR1 SEHNR, CDR2 FQNEAQ (reference sequence).

The CDR3: CASSIRTSEAGWSPLHF. The CDR3 nucleotides read TGTGCCAGCAGCATACGGACAAGTGAGGCCGGTTGGTCACCCCTCCACTTT. This rearrangement joins TRBV5-6 to TRBJ1-6, with D possibly matching TRBD1 (5 bases). The V gene lost 4 bases and the J gene lost 10 bases, with 24 bases spanning the gap. Germline V CDR1 and CDR2: SGHDT, YYEEEE. The CDR3 spans 17 residues.

This clonotype occurred many times. DNA of the CDR3: TGCGCCAGCAGCTTGGGGCAGCACAATGAGCAGTTCTTC. It encodes CASSLGQHNEQFF. V usage is TRBV5-1 and J usage is TRBJ2-1; D unresolved. CDR1 SGHRS and CDR2 YFSETQ come from the germline V gene. Trimming removed 0 bases at V and 5 bases at J, with 6 bases between. The CDR3 length is 13 residues.